Given below is one T cell receptor (beta chain) in context. Its antigen remains unknown. Repertoires were generated with immunoSEQ multiplex PCR, while TCRdb's copy carries only in-frame clones and drops some. The sample contains 1,400,000 or so clones, less than 99% of which appear only once. The sample is drawn from a study of shared clonotypes between healthy human individuals. Study-level findings and limits: Clonotype sharing levels among donors were expected to vary with sequencing depth. Naive subsets tended to show greater estimated richness than memory subsets. Despite large depth, rarefaction showed incomplete sorted-subset sequencing.

This TCR was recovered from a man aged 25 to 45 in good health. Sequenced material: naive CD4+ T cells sorted from blood. Subset denoted: CD45RA+ positively selected.

DNA of the CDR3: TGTGCCAGCAGATCAGATGTTGTATTAGGGGGTTTTAGGAACAATGAGCAGTTCTTC. It is translated as CASRSDVVLGGFRNNEQFF. This chain links TRBV27 with TRBJ2-1; D may be TRBD1 (6 bases). The germline V gene has CDR1 MNHEY and CDR2 SMNVEV (reference sequence). CDR3 size: 19 residues. V shed 6 bases and J shed 5 bases, with 29 bases lying between them.